Shown below are 29 T cell receptor beta chains from a single sample sequenced in a study of blood T cell repertoires in COVID-19. Sequenced by immunoSEQ multiplex PCR; TCRdb stores in-frame clones only, minus some. This sample has about 15,000 clones, with around nine tenths found just once. What was sequenced was peripheral blood. Receptors were obtained from a human donor with active COVID-19. The donor label of this sample is uncertain.

The V gene is TRBV5-5, the J gene TRBJ2-3, with 8 bases lining up with TRBD2. The germline gives CDR1 SGHKS, CDR2 YYEKEE (reference sequence). Trimming at V came to 0 bases and at J to 1 base, leaving 4 bases not matched to a gene. This CDR3 has 16 amino acids. CDR3 region: CASSLAVAGRTDTQYF. CDR3 DNA: TGTGCCAGCAGCTTGGCGGTAGCGGGGCGCACAGATACGCAGTATTTT.

The chain carries TRBV12-5 and TRBJ2-7; 10 nucleotides align to TRBD2. The trim removed 0 bases at V and 4 bases at J, leaving 9 bases unmatched. The germline V gene has CDR1 LGHNT and CDR2 FRNRAP. CDR3 length equals 17 residues. The CDR3, as DNA: TGTGCTAGTGGTTTGGTATCCACTAGCGGGGCTTTTTACGAGCAGTACTTC. Its protein product is CASGLVSTSGAFYEQYF.

The V call is TRBV5-1, the J call TRBJ2-7, with 10 bases lining up with TRBD2. The CDR3 totals 15 residues. The germline gives CDR1 SGHRS, CDR2 YFSETQ. With V trimmed by 2 bases and J by 4 bases, 6 bases remained unmatched. The CDR3 loop reads CASSFRTSGIYEQYF. The CDR3, as DNA: TGCGCCAGCAGCTTCAGGACTAGCGGAATTTACGAGCAGTACTTC.

V gene TRBV18 combines with J gene TRBJ2-1; TRBD1 matches 7 bases. Germline V gene data show CDR1 as KGHSH and CDR2 as LQKENI. The CDR3 is made up of 15 amino acids. V shed 3 bases and J 9 bases; nucleotides not matched to a gene: 11. CDR3 in DNA: TGTGCCAGCTCACCCGGACAGGTTCGGTACGGTGAGCAGTTCTTC. It codes for CASSPGQVRYGEQFF. The full variable domain, its missing parts supplied by reference TRBV18 and TRBJ2-1, is NAGVMQNPRHLVRRRGQEARLRCSPMKGHSHVYWYRQLPEEGLKFMVYLQKENIIDESGMPKERFSAEFPKEGPSILRIQQVVRGDSAAYFCASSPGQVRYGEQFFGPGTRLTVL.

The gene calls are TRBV7-3 and TRBJ2-1; TRBD2 matches 8 bases. V shed 1 base and J 5 bases; nucleotides not matched to a gene: 7. Germline assignment: CDR1 SGHTA and CDR2 FQGTGA. The CDR3 covers 16 residues. CDR3 protein: CASSLRGTSGNNEQFF. The DNA for the CDR3 is TGTGCCAGCAGCTTAAGAGGCACTAGCGGAAACAATGAGCAGTTCTTC.

This chain connects TRBV28 to TRBJ1-2; D possibly corresponds to TRBD1 (5 bases). Deletions cut 2 bases from V and 4 bases from J, with 8 bases between. This CDR3 contains 13 residues. The germline CDR1 and CDR2 sequences are MDHEN and SYDVKM. The CDR3 nucleotides are TGTGCCAGCAGTTTACAGGGATCCTATGGCTACACCTTC. The encoded protein is CASSLQGSYGYTF.

The chain employs TRBV7-3 and TRBJ2-5; possible D gene TRBD2, 6 bases. The V and J ends lost 4 bases and 2 bases respectively, with 8 bases between them. This CDR3 has 13 amino acids. Per the germline V gene, CDR1 is SGHTA and CDR2 is FQGTGA. CDR3 DNA: TGTGCCAGCAGCTCCCGGGGGCAAGAGACCCAGTACTTC. Encoded protein: CASSSRGQETQYF.

This chain joins TRBV6-5 and TRBJ2-5; no clear D gene. Trimming took 4 bases from V and 1 from J, leaving 10 bases between them. Germline CDR1 MNHEY, CDR2 SVGAGI. This CDR3 contains 14 residues. CDR3 protein: CASSFGRLQETQYF. The CDR3 nucleotides are TGTGCCAGCAGTTTTGGCAGGCTCCAAGAGACCCAGTACTTC.

The chain recombines TRBV29-1 with TRBJ1-1; D gene ambiguous. Trimming removed 1 base at V and 5 bases at J, with 14 bases between. The length of the CDR3 is 14 residues. Germline lookup yields CDR1 SQVTM and CDR2 ANQGSEA. CDR3 nucleotide sequence: TGCAGCGTTGAAGTCTCGGGGTTGGTAACTGAAGCTTTCTTT. It encodes CSVEVSGLVTEAFF.

The CDR3 sequence: CASSTDFYNEQFF. The CDR3, as DNA: TGCGCCAGCAGCACGGACTTCTACAATGAGCAGTTCTTC. The rearrangement links TRBV5-1 to TRBJ2-1, with TRBD2 as a possible D gene (5 bases). Germline V lookup: CDR1 SGHRS, CDR2 YFSETQ. V lost 4 bases and J lost 3, with 8 bases in between. This CDR3 has 13 residues.

The chain recombines TRBV12-5 with TRBJ2-3; a possible D gene is TRBD1 (6 bases). The germline V and J ends were trimmed by 4 bases and 2 bases, with 16 bases remaining between them. The CDR3 is 16 residues long. Looked up from germline, CDR1 is LGHNT and CDR2 is FRNRAP. In nucleotides, the CDR3 is TGTGCTAGTGGTTCCCCCCGGGACATCACCACAGATACGCAGTATTTT. Translating gives CASGSPRDITTDTQYF. Looking up the rest from reference TRBV12-5 and TRBJ2-3 gives the full variable domain: DARVTQTPRHKVTEMGQEVTMRCQPILGHNTVFWYRQTMMQGLELLAYFRNRAPLDDSGMPKDRFSAEMPDATLATLKIQPSEPRDSAVYFCASGSPRDITTDTQYFGPGTRLTVL.

The rearrangement links TRBV21-1 to TRBJ2-7; the table's D gene call, TRBD1, was not cross checked with the DNA. TRBV21-1 is a pseudogene locus. This CDR3 has 15 residues. The CDR3 region has the DNA TGTGCCAGCAGCAAATCGAGGGACAGCACCTACGAGCAGTACTTC. This gives the protein CASSKSRDSTYEQYF.

The rearrangement links TRBV30 to TRBJ1-4, with D possibly being TRBD1 (6 bases). CDR1 and CDR2 (germline): GTSNPN, SVGIG (reference sequence). The CDR3 has 16 residues. The V end was cut by 1 base, the J end by 9 bases, with 21 bases between. CDR3 DNA: TGTGCCTGGAGTGAAGCGTTAAGGACAGAAGCCCAAAAACTGTTTTTT. It translates to CAWSEALRTEAQKLFF. Full variable domain (missing parts from reference TRBV30 and TRBJ1-4): SQTIHQWPATLVQPVGSPLSLECTVEGTSNPNLYWYRQAAGRGLQLLFYSVGIGQISSEVPQNLSASRPQDRQFILSSKKLLLSDSGFYLCAWSEALRTEAQKLFFGSGTQLSVL.

V usage is TRBV19 and J usage is TRBJ1-2; 7 bases are shared with TRBD1. J was trimmed by 8 bases and V by 3 bases; bases with no gene match: 6. The CDR3 extends over 13 amino acids. Germline CDR1 reads LNHDA; CDR2 reads SQIVND (reference sequence). The CDR3 nucleotides read TGTGCCAGTAGTATTGGGACAGTCCCCGGCTACACCTTC. Translated: CASSIGTVPGYTF.

This clone was picked up one time. V usage is TRBV19 and J usage is TRBJ2-6, with 11 bases fitting TRBD1. V lost 3 bases and J lost 4; bases outside the gene matches: 8. Germline V gene lookup returns CDR1 LNHDA and CDR2 SQIVND (reference sequence). This CDR3 has 18 amino acids. The CDR3, as DNA: TGTGCCAGTAGTATTCCCGGACAGGGGGCTCCCGGGGCCAACGTCCTGACTTTC. Translating gives CASSIPGQGAPGANVLTF.

J is TRBJ2-3 and V is TRBV27, with TRBD2 identical over 10 bases. Germline CDR1 MNHEY, CDR2 SMNVEV (reference sequence). This CDR3 contains 18 residues. Trimming took 0 bases from V and 6 from J; bases not matched to a gene: 12. The CDR3: CASSLSPFSGGWDDTQYF. The CDR3, as DNA: TGTGCCAGCAGTTTATCCCCCTTTAGCGGGGGGTGGGACGATACGCAGTATTTT.

The rearrangement uses TRBV3-1 (or the pseudogene TRBV3-2) and TRBJ2-7; TRBD2 might be the D (5 bases). The CDR3 has 14 residues. The V end lost 0 bases, the J end lost 5 bases, and 11 bases lay between the germline ends. Germline loops: CDR1 LGHDT, CDR2 YNNKEL (reference sequence). In nucleotides, the CDR3 is TGTGCCAGCAGCCAAGATGCGGAGGCCGACGAGCAGTACTTC. Its translation is CASSQDAEADEQYF.

The chain has TRBV6-5 and TRBJ1-4; D may be TRBD1 (5 bases). Germline loops: CDR1 MNHEY, CDR2 SVGAGI. The CDR3 runs 16 residues. Between the trimmed V and J ends, which lost 0 bases and 3 bases, there was a span of 11 bases. The CDR3 DNA follows: TGTGCCAGCAGTTACTCGTTGAGACAGTCTAATGAAAAACTGTTTTTT. Protein: CASSYSLRQSNEKLFF.

The genes are TRBV7-3 and TRBJ2-1; 13 bases are shared with TRBD2. CDR3 length equals 14 residues. Losses at the gene ends were 4 bases for V and 10 bases for J; bases not matched to a gene: 4. Germline V gives CDR1 SGHTA, CDR2 FQGTGA. The CDR3 DNA reads TGTGCCAGCAGCTCCGGGACTAGCGGGATCGAGCAGTTCTTC. Translating gives CASSSGTSGIEQFF.

The chain employs TRBV5-4 and TRBJ1-1, with D possibly being TRBD1 (6 bases). The V end lost 4 bases, the J end lost 5 bases, and 15 bases lay between the germline ends. The CDR3 is 14 amino acids. Germline CDR1 SGHNT, CDR2 YYREEE (reference sequence). Here the CDR3 DNA reads TGTGCCAGCAGCCCTGATAGGACAGTGACTGAAGCTTTCTTT. It yields the protein CASSPDRTVTEAFF.

The chain joins TRBV19 to TRBJ1-5; D uncertain. Trimming left V 7 bases short and J 1 base short, with 11 bases between. This CDR3 region has 14 residues. From germline, CDR1 is LNHDA and CDR2 SQIVND (reference sequence). CDR3 loop: CASTAGWSNQPQHF. The DNA of the CDR3 is TGTGCCAGTACCGCCGGGTGGAGCAATCAGCCCCAGCATTTT. Full variable domain (rest looked up from reference TRBV19 and TRBJ1-5): DGGITQSPKYLFRKEGQNVTLSCEQNLNHDAMYWYRQDPGQGLRLIYYSQIVNDFQKGDIAEGYSVSREKKESFPLTVTSAQKNPTAFYLCASTAGWSNQPQHFGDGTRLSIL.

This chain links TRBV6-4 with TRBJ2-5, with 9 bases fitting TRBD1. The junction had 17 bases not matched to a gene; V was cut back by 4 bases and J by 5 bases. Germline V lookup: CDR1 MRHNA, CDR2 SNTAGT. The CDR3 is made up of 18 amino acids. CDR3 in amino acids: CASSGLDPRDREGETQYF. The CDR3, as DNA: TGTGCCAGCAGTGGCTTAGACCCCCGGGACAGGGAGGGCGAGACCCAGTACTTC.

The V call is TRBV5-6, the J call TRBJ2-7, with no clear D. There are 13 residues in the CDR3. Germline V gives CDR1 SGHDT, CDR2 YYEEEE. The V gene lost 0 bases and the J gene lost 5 bases, with 9 bases spanning the gap. CDR3 nucleotide sequence: TGTGCCAGCAGCTTGGTTAGAACGAACGAGCAGTACTTC. Residues: CASSLVRTNEQYF.

The CDR3 region is CASSLRWEVVPGELFF. In DNA, the CDR3 is TGTGCCAGCAGCTTGCGGTGGGAGGTGGTCCCCGGGGAGCTGTTTTTT. The chain links TRBV11-2 to TRBJ2-2; D is perhaps TRBD2 (6 bases). In germline, CDR1 is SGHAT, CDR2 FQNNGV. V lost 3 bases, J lost 6 bases, and 17 bases lay in between. The length of the CDR3 is 16 residues.

The rearrangement links TRBV5-1 to TRBJ1-5; TRBD1 might be the D (6 bases). Deletions cut 0 bases from V and 4 bases from J, with 11 bases between. This CDR3 is 15 amino acids long. The germline V gene encodes CDR1 SGHRS and CDR2 YFSETQ. The CDR3 region is CASSLEGGTNQPQHF. The DNA of the CDR3 is TGCGCCAGCAGCTTGGAGGGGGGGACGAATCAGCCCCAGCATTTT.

V usage is TRBV24-1 and J usage is TRBJ1-2, with D tentatively TRBD1 (6 bases). Germline CDR1 reads KGHDR; CDR2 reads SFDVKD. This CDR3 is built from 13 residues. V gave up 7 bases and J gave up 8 bases, with 16 bases separating them. CDR3 amino acids: CATSAGQSEGYTF. The CDR3 nucleotides are TGTGCCACCAGCGCCGGACAGTCAGAGGGCTACACCTTC.

The chain links TRBV5-8 to TRBJ2-7; no firm D call. Trimming removed 5 bases from V and 12 bases from J, with 24 bases in between. Germline CDR1 SGHTS, CDR2 YDEGEE. CDR3 size: 14 residues. CDR3 nucleotides: TGTGCCAGCAGATCCCCAACGGAGTTCCTTCGTGGGTACTTC. It codes for CASRSPTEFLRGYF.

This chain connects TRBV9 to TRBJ1-2, with TRBD1 matching over 7 bases. The CDR3 is 15 amino acids. V lost 0 bases, J lost 5 bases, and 7 bases stayed unmatched. Germline V gives CDR1 SGDLS, CDR2 YYNGEE. CDR3 protein: CASSVGQGRFYGYTF. The DNA of the CDR3 is TGTGCCAGCAGCGTAGGACAGGGCAGATTTTATGGCTACACCTTC.

The J gene is TRBJ2-1, the V gene TRBV18, with D possibly TRBD2 on 5 matching bases. The CDR3 totals 18 residues. V dropped 2 bases and J dropped 8 bases, with 25 bases sitting between them. Germline V gene sequence: CDR1 KGHSH, CDR2 LQKENI. CDR3 amino acids: CASSPLKIALRGLDEQFF. As DNA, the CDR3 is TGTGCCAGCTCACCATTGAAGATAGCGCTTCGAGGTTTGGATGAGCAGTTCTTC.